Listed below are T cell receptor beta chains from one sample, sequenced in a study of T cell repertoires in cytomegalovirus infection. TCRdb re-analysed the reads in MiXCR, keeping a single row per CDR3 protein. The sample yields about 530,000 distinct CDR3 sequences, about 26% seen once. Sequenced input: PBMCs. Source of these receptors: a human donor in good health (CMV status not recorded). Some clones in this sample may be carry-over from other donors' samples. CDR3s include the opening cysteine and the closing phenylalanine or tryptophan. D genes are given only for firm matches. Only some rows state a clone size, as once, few, many or a class for expanded clones.

>TRBJ2-3|-|TRBV19|-
TGTGCCAGTAGTATCAGATCAGGGCCAGATACGCAGTATTTT
CASSIRSGPDTQYF
>TRBJ1-5|-|TRBV7-8|-
TGTGCCAGCAGCCTGTCTATACCGACCATGCAGGGGCCCCAGCATTTT
CASSLSIPTMQGPQHF
>TRBJ2-3|TRBD2|TRBV7-2|many
TGTGCCAGCAGCCCAGGCGGACTAGCGAGCGCCTTCACTAGCACAGATACGCAGTATTTT
CASSPGGLASAFTSTDTQYF
>TRBJ2-2|-|TRBV12-3/TRBV12-4|few
TGTGCCAGCAGGGACTTGGACTCTTCCACCGGGGAGCTGTTTTTT
CASRDLDSSTGELFF
>TRBJ1-1|-|TRBV4-3|few
TGCGCCAGCAGCCAAGACGGGGGCCTGGCCGGAATCGCTGAAGCTTTCTTT
CASSQDGGLAGIAEAFF
>TRBJ1-4|-|TRBV15|-
TGTGCCACAACCCCCCGGGGGGGTACTAATGAAAAACTGTTTTTT
CATTPRGGTNEKLFF
>TRBJ2-1|TRBD2|TRBV19|few
TGTGCCAGTAAGGGTGGACTAGCGGAGAGACCCTCCTACAATGAGCAGTTCTTC
CASKGGLAERPSYNEQFF
>TRBJ1-1|TRBD1|TRBV5-1|few
TGCGCCAGCAGTCCTACCGGACAGGAGAACACTGAAGCTTTCTTT
CASSPTGQENTEAFF
>TRBJ2-1|TRBD1|TRBV7-6|-
TGTGCCAGCAGCTTAGCGAGAGGTCCGGACAGGGGATTCTCCTACAATGAGCAGTTCTTC
CASSLARGPDRGFSYNEQFF
>TRBJ2-2|TRBD2|TRBV28|few
TGTGCCAGCCACCGGACTAGCGGGATGACCGGGGAGCTGTTTTTT
CASHRTSGMTGELFF
>TRBJ1-5|TRBD1|TRBV28|many
TGTGCCAGCAGTTTATTCCGCGGGACAGGGGGCAATCAGCCCCAGCATTTT
CASSLFRGTGGNQPQHF
>TRBJ2-5|-|TRBV28|-
TGTGCCAGCAGTCGCGCTGTATACCGGGACTTAAAAGAGACCCAGTACTTC
CASSRAVYRDLKETQYF
>TRBJ2-7|TRBD1|TRBV28|few
TGTGCCAGCAGTTTAACAGGGGTCCGATTCTACTACGAGCAGTACTTC
CASSLTGVRFYYEQYF
>TRBJ1-2|TRBD1|TRBV5-1|-
TGCGCCAGCAGCTTGTGGACAGGGGAATATGGCTACACCTTC
CASSLWTGEYGYTF
>TRBJ1-2|-|TRBV12-3/TRBV12-4|-
TGTGCCAGCAGTTTCCAGGGCAGCCCGTTTGGCTACACCTTC
CASSFQGSPFGYTF
>TRBJ1-2|-|TRBV7-2|many
TGTGCCAGCAGCTTTACTGGCTCTGGCTACACCTTC
CASSFTGSGYTF
>TRBJ2-5|-|TRBV27|-
TGTGCCAGCAGGGAAGGGGATTCAGGGACCCAGTACTTC
CASREGDSGTQYF
>TRBJ2-3|-|TRBV7-2|many
TGTGCCAGCAGCCCGCAGACTAGTGCAGATACGCAGTATTTT
CASSPQTSADTQYF
>TRBJ2-1|TRBD2|TRBV4-1|few
TGCGCCAGCAGCCAAGGCGGGAGTGCGGATGAGCAGTTCTTC
CASSQGGSADEQFF
>TRBJ2-7|-|TRBV7-9|-
TGTGCCAGCAGAGGGGGGGGAGCACCATCCTACGAGCAGTACTTC
CASRGGGAPSYEQYF
>TRBJ2-5|TRBD2|TRBV6-2/TRBV6-3|-
TGTGCCAGCAGTTACGGGGCTAGCGGGTCGCAAGAGACCCAGTACTTC
CASSYGASGSQETQYF
>TRBJ2-1|-|TRBV5-6|-
TGTGCCAGCAGCTTGGTAGGTGTAGGGGTGAAGATGGGGCAGTTCTTC
CASSLVGVGVKMGQFF
>TRBJ2-3|-|TRBV7-2|-
TGTGCCAGCAGCCGCCTCGAGGGAGATACGCAGTATTTT
CASSRLEGDTQYF
>TRBJ1-1|-|TRBV4-1|many
TGCGCCAGCAGCCGCTCCTCGGCATCGCTCGGGCATGAAGCTTTCTTT
CASSRSSASLGHEAFF
>TRBJ2-1|-|TRBV11-3|-
TGTGCCAGCAGCCCTTACGCTCGCCCTGATGAGCAGTTCTTC
CASSPYARPDEQFF
>TRBJ2-7|TRBD1|TRBV7-6|many
TGTGCCAGCAGCTTGACAGGGGCCTACGAGCAGTACTTC
CASSLTGAYEQYF
>TRBJ2-5|TRBD2|TRBV19|few
TGTGCCAGTAGAGTAGCGGGAGCAGAGACCCAGTACTTC
CASRVAGAETQYF
>TRBJ1-6|-|TRBV7-8|-
TGTGCCAGCAGCTTAGGGAGGAATACACCCCTCCACTTT
CASSLGRNTPLHF
>TRBJ2-3|-|TRBV6-5|few
TGTGCCAGCAGTTACTCAGACTTAAGCTATGCAGATACGCAGTATTTT
CASSYSDLSYADTQYF